Shown below are 20 T cell receptor beta chains from a single sample sequenced in a study of blood T cell repertoires in COVID-19. Profiling relied on immunoSEQ multiplex PCR, and the TCRdb table lists in-frame clones only, not all of them. The sample lists 270,000 or so clones, about 91% occurring once. The sample was PBMCs or T cells enriched from blood (not recorded which). The receptor set was obtained from a middle-aged man who had been exposed to COVID-19.

The V call is TRBV5-1, the J call TRBJ2-1; 7 bases line up with TRBD2. The length of the CDR3 is 15 residues. Germline values: CDR1 SGHRS, CDR2 YFSETQ. With V trimmed by 1 base and J by 4 bases, 5 bases remained unmatched. The CDR3 DNA reads as TGCGCCAGCAGCTTGCTCGCGGGGGAATACAATGAGCAGTTCTTC. Translating it yields CASSLLAGEYNEQFF. Complete variable domain (other parts from reference TRBV5-1 and TRBJ2-1): KAGVTQTPRYLIKTRGQQVTLSCSPISGHRSVSWYQQTPGQGLQFLFEYFSETQRNKGNFPGRFSGRQFSNSRSEMNVSTLELGDSALYLCASSLLAGEYNEQFFGPGTRLTVL.

This clone was detected a few times. V gene TRBV7-9 combines with J gene TRBJ2-7, with 9 bases fitting TRBD2. The V segment lost 1 base and the J segment 2 bases; nucleotides outside the gene matches: 6. CDR3 size: 16 residues. Germline values: CDR1 SEHNR, CDR2 FQNEAQ (reference sequence). The CDR3 nucleotides are TGTGCCAGCAGCTTAGTAGGGACTAGCCGAGCCTACGAGCAGTACTTC. Its protein product is CASSLVGTSRAYEQYF.

Here the CDR3 DNA reads TGTGTTAGCGGGAGGAGTAATGAGCAGTTCTTC. Protein sequence: CVSGRSNEQFF. The genes are TRBV27 and TRBJ2-1; 10 positions match TRBD2. CDR3 size: 11 residues. Germline CDR1 MNHEY, CDR2 SMNVEV (reference sequence).

The CDR3 DNA reads TGTGCCAGCGGACCAGGGTTGAACACTGAAGCTTTCTTT. Its protein product is CASGPGLNTEAFF. The V gene is TRBV2, the J gene TRBJ1-1, with TRBD1 as a possible D gene (5 bases). The V gene lost 8 bases and the J gene lost 0 bases, with 10 bases spanning the gap. The CDR3 contains 13 residues. Germline assignment: CDR1 SNHLY and CDR2 FYNNEI.

V gene TRBV28 combines with J gene TRBJ2-5, with 7 bases lining up with TRBD2. Per germline, CDR1 MDHEN and CDR2 SYDVKM. The junction had 9 bases not matched to a gene; V was cut back by 3 bases and J by 5 bases. The CDR3 runs 15 residues. The CDR3 reads CASSFSAGVGETQYF. The CDR3 nucleotides are TGTGCCAGCAGTTTTTCTGCGGGAGTGGGGGAGACCCAGTACTTC.

The V gene is TRBV11-3, the J gene TRBJ2-1; 8 bases are shared with TRBD2. Germline CDR1 reads SGHNT; CDR2 reads YENEEA. The length of the CDR3 is 14 residues. The trim removed 3 bases at V and 7 bases at J, leaving 5 bases unmatched. CDR3 in DNA: TGTGCCAGCAGCTTGAACGGGAGGGGAAATGAGCAGTTCTTC. It specifies CASSLNGRGNEQFF.

The gene calls are TRBV7-2 and TRBJ1-2, with D unclear. CDR3 size: 16 residues. Per germline, CDR1 SGHTA and CDR2 FQGNSA. V lost 1 base and J 6 bases, leaving 18 bases between the germline ends. The CDR3 is CASSLGQLTARHGYTF. CDR3 nucleotides: TGTGCCAGCAGCTTAGGCCAGCTAACAGCCAGGCATGGCTACACCTTC.

The chain carries TRBV24-1 and TRBJ1-2; possibly TRBD1 for D (6 bases). The germline V and J ends were trimmed by 2 bases and 4 bases, with 10 bases remaining between them. The CDR3 has 14 residues. Germline V gene sequence: CDR1 KGHDR, CDR2 SFDVKD. The DNA of the CDR3 is TGTGCCACCAGTGATTCCGGGACACTCTATGGCTACACCTTC. Translated, it gives CATSDSGTLYGYTF.

The V gene is TRBV30, the J gene TRBJ1-2; D is undetermined. The CDR3 totals 13 residues. Germline assignment: CDR1 GTSNPN and CDR2 SVGIG (reference sequence). With 0 bases removed from V and 7 bases from J, the gap between germline ends came to 12 bases. CDR3 region: CAWSVERYGGYTF. In DNA, the CDR3 is TGTGCCTGGAGTGTCGAGAGGTACGGTGGCTACACCTTC.

This clone showed up just once. The chain employs TRBV6-5 and TRBJ1-2, with D possibly TRBD1 on 5 matching bases. CDR3 length: 12 residues. V was trimmed by 6 bases and J by 6 bases, leaving 11 bases between them. CDR1 MNHEY and CDR2 SVGAGI come from the germline V gene. Here the CDR3 reads CASSLTGDGYTF. In DNA, the CDR3 is TGTGCCAGCAGCCTAACGGGGGATGGCTACACCTTC.

This chain joins TRBV10-1 and TRBJ2-3; TRBD1 matches 7 bases. Germline lookup yields CDR1 WNHNN and CDR2 SYGVQD (reference sequence). CDR3 length: 14 amino acids. The J segment lost 5 bases and the V segment lost 5 bases, leaving 7 bases of the junction unmatched. CDR3 loop: CASSPLDRLDTQYF. The CDR3 nucleotides are TGCGCCAGCAGTCCTCTGGACAGGCTAGATACGCAGTATTTT.

V and J are TRBV18 and TRBJ1-1; D gene uncertain. V was clipped by 2 bases and J by 4 bases, with 8 bases between them. This CDR3 is 13 amino acids long. The germline V gene encodes CDR1 KGHSH and CDR2 LQKENI. This CDR3 is CASSPGLSTEAFF. The CDR3 DNA reads TGTGCCAGCTCACCAGGGCTTTCCACTGAAGCTTTCTTT.

This rearrangement joins TRBV19 to TRBJ1-5, with 8 bases identical to TRBD1. Germline V gene sequence: CDR1 LNHDA, CDR2 SQIVND (reference sequence). The CDR3 extends over 16 amino acids. The junction had 7 bases not matched to a gene; V was cut back by 6 bases and J by 0 bases. The CDR3 nucleotides are TGTGCCAGTAGACCCCGGGGACAGGATAGCAATCAGCCCCAGCATTTT. This codes for CASRPRGQDSNQPQHF. The full variable domain, in which reference TRBV19 and TRBJ1-5 provide the parts outside the CDR3, is DGGITQSPKYLFRKEGQNVTLSCEQNLNHDAMYWYRQDPGQGLRLIYYSQIVNDFQKGDIAEGYSVSREKKESFPLTVTSAQKNPTAFYLCASRPRGQDSNQPQHFGDGTRLSIL.

V gene TRBV30 combines with J gene TRBJ2-7; TRBD1 aligns across 7 bases. V gave up 1 base and J gave up 2 bases; unmatched junction bases: 2. The CDR3 is made up of 13 amino acids. Germline V CDR1 and CDR2: GTSNPN, SVGIG (reference sequence). The CDR3 spells CAWSGDRPYEQYF. The CDR3 DNA sequence: TGTGCCTGGAGTGGGGACAGACCCTACGAGCAGTACTTC.

The V and J genes are TRBV28 and TRBJ1-5, with D hard to call. The CDR3 spans 11 residues. Germline CDR1 reads MDHEN; CDR2 reads SYDVKM. Trimming stripped 8 bases from V and 3 bases from J, with 5 bases between. CDR3 in DNA: TGTGCCAGCGCGGTCAATCAGCCCCAGCATTTT. Its translation is CASAVNQPQHF.

This chain connects TRBV27 to TRBJ1-1; 7 positions match TRBD1. Trimming took 3 bases from V and 1 from J; bases not matched to a gene: 5. The CDR3 consists of 15 residues. Germline CDR1 is MNHEY and CDR2 is SMNVEV (reference sequence). CDR3 sequence (DNA): TGTGCCAGCAGTTTGGACGGGACAGAGAACACTGAAGCTTTCTTT. Amino acids: CASSLDGTENTEAFF.

The chain has TRBV6-5 and TRBJ2-7; TRBD2 matches 7 bases. This CDR3 contains 14 residues. V shed 5 bases, J shed 6 bases, and the junction held 10 bases outside the gene matches. The germline V gene encodes CDR1 MNHEY and CDR2 SVGAGI. CDR3 nucleotide sequence: TGTGCCAGCAGTCCTTCCTGGGGGGGATCCGAGCAGTACTTC. Encoded protein: CASSPSWGGSEQYF.

V usage is TRBV5-4 and J usage is TRBJ2-1, with 12 nucleotides matching TRBD2. Germline V gene data show CDR1 as SGHNT and CDR2 as YYREEE (reference sequence). The CDR3 is 15 residues long. The V gene end was trimmed by 3 bases and the J gene end by 6 bases; junction bases not matched to a gene: 4. In DNA form, the CDR3 reads TGTGCCAGCAGCTCCCTAGCGGGAGGGCCCAATGAGCAGTTCTTC. This translates into CASSSLAGGPNEQFF.

The V gene is TRBV6-2 or TRBV6-3, the J gene TRBJ2-2; D possibly corresponds to TRBD2 (7 bases). Germline CDR1 MNHEY, CDR2 SVGEGT. Trimming pared 5 bases from V and 7 bases from J, leaving 23 bases between. The CDR3 is 17 amino acids. CDR3 region: CASSARGAGDDVGELFF. Here the CDR3 DNA reads TGTGCCAGCAGTGCTCGGGGGGCGGGAGATGATGTCGGGGAGCTGTTTTTT.

J is TRBJ1-5 and V is TRBV28, with D possibly TRBD1 on 6 matching bases. V lost 1 base and J lost 0, with 19 bases in between. Germline values: CDR1 MDHEN, CDR2 SYDVKM. This CDR3 has 19 amino acids. For the CDR3, the DNA is TGTGCCAGCAGTTTATTTGGTATCGGACAGACTTATAGCAATCAGCCCCAGCATTTT. Translation: CASSLFGIGQTYSNQPQHF.